What follows describes a single T cell receptor (beta chain). Unmatched junction bases numbered 3, after V lost 3 bases and J lost 2 bases. Germline CDR1 SGHTS, CDR2 YDEGEE. The CDR3 is made up of 14 amino acids. This record comes from a study of blood T cell repertoires in COVID-19. About the study: The analysed material was cDNA or gDNA that came from T cells, B-cell-depleted T cells, or PBMCs.

Sequenced by immunoSEQ multiplex PCR; TCRdb stores in-frame clones only, minus some. The table includes some 120,000 clones, roughly 80% detected once. The source is a human donor in a cohort sampled during active COVID-19. The material sequenced was peripheral blood. This chain joins TRBV5-8 and TRBJ2-7; TRBD1 matches at 9 bases. The CDR3 sequence: CASSWGQGTYEQYF. The CDR3, as DNA: TGTGCCAGCAGCTGGGGACAGGGAACCTACGAGCAGTACTTC.